A selection of T cell receptor beta chains follows, all from one sample in a study of PD-L1 blockade in urothelial cancer. Profiled with immunoSEQ multiplex PCR; TCRdb holds only in-frame clones, not every one. The table lists 85,000 to 130,000 clones, approximately 91% of them singletons. The sample consisted of PBMCs, taken around atezolizumab (anti-PD-L1) treatment. These receptor sequences come from a woman over 75 with urothelial cancer. CDR3s leave out the opening cysteine and the closing phenylalanine or tryptophan. The D gene is left open where the match is weak. Expanded clones get a size class; other rows say once, few or many, or leave the size out.

d_gene	len	v_gene	j_gene	abundance	CDR3aa
.	11	TRBV7-2	TRBJ2-7	.	ASSIGLLREQY
TRBD1	14	TRBV6-5	TRBJ1-1	.	ASSSHVTGGWTEAF
.	11	TRBV19	TRBJ1-1	.	ASRTQGLTEAF
TRBD1	13	TRBV12-5	TRBJ1-1	once	ASGLVLEGASEAF
.	11	TRBV5-1	TRBJ1-2	.	ASTPGGNYGYT
.	14	TRBV12-2	TRBJ1-3	few	ASRFEGTGGGNTIY
TRBD1	14	TRBV18	TRBJ2-1	.	ASSRTFGTGPNEQF
TRBD2	11	TRBV5-1	TRBJ2-5	.	ASSLVGGETQY
TRBD2	12	TRBV6-4	TRBJ2-1	.	ASSEGGGLNEQF
TRBD2	14	TRBV15	TRBJ2-1	.	ATSRATSGVYNEQF
.	15	TRBV29-1	TRBJ2-5	.	SVKALRSEEYQETQY
TRBD2	13	TRBV11-2	TRBJ2-7	.	ASSLSSGRAYEQY
TRBD2	13	TRBV11-3	TRBJ2-2	.	ARTAGREDTGELF
TRBD1	12	TRBV30	TRBJ2-2	.	ARSGQGLTGELF
.	13	TRBV19	TRBJ2-7	.	ASSDAEGPFYEQY
.	12	TRBV19	TRBJ2-1	.	ASRVGDLGNEQF
TRBD2	13	TRBV2	TRBJ2-2	.	ASSPGTINTGELF
TRBD1	13	TRBV6-4	TRBJ2-1	.	ASSPRGGGYNEQF
.	11	TRBV6-6	TRBJ2-7	once	ASSEEASYEQY
.	12	TRBV27	TRBJ1-5	.	ASNDGGGNQPQH
TRBD1	14	TRBV28	TRBJ1-2	few	ASSLFSDRVVAGYT
.	13	TRBV14	TRBJ1-2	.	ASSQEISTPYGYT
.	13	TRBV6-5	TRBJ1-2	.	ASSYSDIGGEGYT
TRBD2	15	TRBV5-1	TRBJ2-1	.	ASSLVARAGSGNEQF
TRBD1	13	TRBV5-1	TRBJ2-3	once	ASSLMDRASDTQY
TRBD1	13	TRBV28	TRBJ2-3	.	ASSLGTGGPDTQY
.	11	TRBV13	TRBJ2-2	.	ASCWRRTGELF
.	13	TRBV7-9	TRBJ1-1	.	ASSSSAGVNTEAF
TRBD1	15	TRBV9	TRBJ2-6	.	ASSNRDRGPGANVLT
TRBD1	15	TRBV7-3	TRBJ2-2	once	ASSSSSGTDYTGELF
TRBD2	12	TRBV5-1	TRBJ2-5	.	ASSLGGNQETQY
TRBD1	12	TRBV9	TRBJ2-7	.	ASSADRVPYEQY
.	13	TRBV14	TRBJ2-7	.	ASSHKTGRPYEQY
TRBD2	16	TRBV4-2	TRBJ2-1	.	ASSQERPGGRAYNEQF
.	10	TRBV9	TRBJ1-1	.	ASSVGLAEAF
.	12	TRBV7-9	TRBJ2-5	.	ASSLAQGPETQY
TRBD1	14	TRBV27	TRBJ1-4	once	ASSRIGTGGSEKLF
.	12	TRBV28	TRBJ1-1	.	ASRIEGMNTEAF
TRBD2	9	TRBV11-2	TRBJ2-1	once	ASSTGLVQF
.	11	TRBV27	TRBJ2-3	.	ASSLEAGDTQY
.	12	TRBV9	TRBJ1-3	.	ASSDPRGGNTIY
.	13	TRBV6-4	TRBJ1-5	.	ASSLEGSSNQPQH
.	12	TRBV25-1	TRBJ2-7	.	ASVVSGLTYEQY
.	14	TRBV25-1	TRBJ2-5	.	ASSEFGGLGQETQY
TRBD1	12	TRBV27	TRBJ1-2	.	ASSHRQGRSGYT
.	12	TRBV5-1	TRBJ1-5	.	ASSPGGGEQPQH
.	14	TRBV5-1	TRBJ2-1	.	ASFLGGSLNYNEQF
.	12	TRBV6-1	TRBJ1-1	.	ASSAGTASTEAF
TRBD1	13	TRBV5-1	TRBJ1-2	few	ASSTTGGDLYGYT
.	10	TRBV6-1	TRBJ1-1	.	ASNRWVTEAF
.	12	TRBV12-5	TRBJ1-1	.	ASGLGAVNTEAF
TRBD2	14	TRBV5-4	TRBJ2-7	.	ASSPRGAGGTYEQY
.	12	TRBV5-1	TRBJ1-2	.	ASSPGVLGYGYT
.	11	TRBV2	TRBJ1-1	.	ASNQGRNTEAF
.	13	TRBV9	TRBJ2-1	.	ASSEGPGSYNEQF
.	14	TRBV27	TRBJ1-5	.	ASSALGIYSNQPQH
TRBD1	14	TRBV7-2	TRBJ2-5	.	ASSLVRTGGRETQY
.	12	TRBV7-3	TRBJ2-2	.	ASSPRQNTGELF
TRBD1	11	TRBV27	TRBJ1-2	.	ASSKQGAYGYT
TRBD2	14	TRBV4-1	TRBJ2-1	.	ASSQDASGVYNEQF